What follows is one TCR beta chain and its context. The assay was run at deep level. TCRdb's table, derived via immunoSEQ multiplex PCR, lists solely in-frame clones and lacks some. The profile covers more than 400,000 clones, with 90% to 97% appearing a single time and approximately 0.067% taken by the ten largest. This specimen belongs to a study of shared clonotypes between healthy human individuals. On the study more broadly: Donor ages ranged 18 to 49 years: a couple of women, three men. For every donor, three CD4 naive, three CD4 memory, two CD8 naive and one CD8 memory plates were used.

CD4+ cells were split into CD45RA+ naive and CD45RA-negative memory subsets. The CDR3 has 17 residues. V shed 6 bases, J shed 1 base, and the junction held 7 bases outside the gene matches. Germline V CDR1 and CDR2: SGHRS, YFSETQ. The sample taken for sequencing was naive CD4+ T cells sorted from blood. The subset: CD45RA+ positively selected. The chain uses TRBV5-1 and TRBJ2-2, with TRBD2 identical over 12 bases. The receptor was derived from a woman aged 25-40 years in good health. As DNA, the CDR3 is TGCGCCAGCACCAGGAGGACTAGCGGGGAGAACACCGGGGAGCTGTTTTTT. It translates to CASTRRTSGENTGELFF.